Each of the 29 T cell receptor beta chains below was sequenced from the same sample in a study of blood T cells in healthy people across ages. For the second PCR, which ran for about 7 to 11 cycles, a sample-barcoded 5' primer and a J-beta primer mix were used. TCRdb re-analysed the 5' RACE reads in MiXCR, keeping a single row per CDR3 protein. The sample gives around 700,000 distinct CDR3 sequences, more than 20% of which show up once; 9% to 9.5% is in the top ten. These data are also associated with another study on T cells of mothers and their children.

Sequencing was performed on blood. These receptors were obtained from a boy younger than 18 in good health.

V usage is TRBV20-1 and J usage is TRBJ2-7, with TRBD2 matching 10 bases. TRBJ2-5 explains the end of the DNA better; the J call may be wrong. The CDR3 is 13 amino acids. Germline lookup yields CDR1 DFQATT and CDR2 SNEGSKA (reference sequence). The DNA of the CDR3 is TGCAGTGCTAAAGCGGGAGGGATGGAGACCCAGTACTTC. Translating it yields CSAKAGGMETQYF.

V gene TRBV28 combines with J gene TRBJ2-4; D is undetermined. Germline assignment: CDR1 MDHEN and CDR2 SYDVKM. Trimming pared 5 bases from V and 0 bases from J, leaving 23 bases between. This CDR3 is built from 19 residues. CDR3 loop: CASSRPRASSSLAKNIQYF. The CDR3 region has the DNA TGTGCCAGCAGTCGTCCCCGGGCCTCCTCCTCACTAGCCAAAAACATTCAGTACTTC. The full variable domain, in which reference TRBV28 and TRBJ2-4 provide the parts outside the CDR3, is DVKVTQSSRYLVKRTGEKVFLECVQDMDHENMFWYRQDPGLGLRLIYFSYDVKMKEKGDIPEGYSVSREKKERFSLILESASTNQTSMYLCASSRPRASSSLAKNIQYFGAGTRLSVL.

This clonotype occurred a few times. The genes are TRBV6-5 and TRBJ1-5; no definite D call. V shed 0 bases and J shed 2 bases, with 11 bases lying between them. The germline V gene encodes CDR1 MNHEY and CDR2 SVGAGI. The CDR3 length is 16 residues. The CDR3 DNA reads TGTGCCAGCAGTTACTCTGTGGTTCAGGGCAATCAGCCCCAGCATTTT. Translating it yields CASSYSVVQGNQPQHF.

In the case of this clonotype: Compared with germline, one end of the junction differs, possibly owing to a read error. V gene TRBV15 combines with J gene TRBJ2-7; D gene uncertain. The CDR3 extends over 14 amino acids. The germline V gene has CDR1 LNHNV and CDR2 YYDKDF (reference sequence). In DNA, the CDR3 is TGTGCCACCAGCAGAGAGGGTCAGTCCTATGAGCAGTACTTC. It yields the protein CATSREGQSYEQYF.

This clonotype was counted only a few times. Germline and junction disagree at one end, which may indicate a read error. The rearrangement links TRBV7-2 to TRBJ2-7; D unresolved. Germline values: CDR1 SGHTA, CDR2 FQGNSA. The CDR3 loop spans 12 amino acids. The CDR3 nucleotides are TGTGCCAGCAGCCCCTATTCCTACGGGCAGTACTTC. As protein: CASSPYSYGQYF.

This clonotype has at least ten counts. This chain joins TRBV5-1 and TRBJ2-5; weak D call: TRBD1 (5 bases). This CDR3 region has 15 residues. From germline, CDR1 is SGHRS and CDR2 YFSETQ. The V end lost 3 bases, the J end lost 3 bases, and 15 bases lay between the germline ends. The CDR3 is CASSSNTGPKETQYF. The CDR3 DNA sequence: TGCGCCAGCAGCTCTAATACAGGTCCCAAAGAGACCCAGTACTTC.

The rearrangement uses TRBV24-1 and TRBJ2-3, with D hard to call. This CDR3 region has 12 residues. Germline CDR1 KGHDR, CDR2 SFDVKD. V lost 5 bases to trimming and J lost 4 bases, with 6 bases between them. The CDR3 nucleotides read TGTGCCACCAGTGCGGCACCAGATACGCAGTATTTT. It specifies CATSAAPDTQYF.

This clonotype was recorded a few times. V and J are TRBV9 and TRBJ1-2; D is perhaps TRBD1 (5 bases). This CDR3 has 13 residues. The germline V and J ends were trimmed by 0 bases and 8 bases, with 11 bases remaining between them. CDR1 is SGDLS and CDR2 is YYNGEE in the germline V gene. The DNA of the CDR3 is TGTGCCAGCAGCGTAGAGGGACGGCGGGGCTACACCTTC. It codes for CASSVEGRRGYTF.

This chain joins TRBV28 and TRBJ2-1, with 8 bases aligning to TRBD2. The CDR3 is 16 residues long. Trimming cost V 9 bases and J 5 bases; bases outside gene matches: 15. Per germline, CDR1 MDHEN and CDR2 SYDVKM. This CDR3 is CASAEAGEGNHNEQFF. CDR3 nucleotide sequence: TGTGCCAGTGCTGAAGCGGGAGAGGGTAATCACAATGAGCAGTTCTTC.

This clonotype appeared a few times. This chain uses TRBV4-2 with TRBJ2-7, with a weak D call TRBD2 (5 bases). V was pared by 4 bases and J by 3 bases, with 13 bases between. The CDR3 contains 14 residues. From germline, CDR1 is LGHNA and CDR2 YNFKEQ. The CDR3 nucleotides are TGTGCCAGCAGCCGAGGGTCGAACGACTACGAGCAGTACTTC. Translating it yields CASSRGSNDYEQYF.

The chain links TRBV4-1 to TRBJ2-1; D remains ambiguous. The germline V and J ends were trimmed by 5 bases and 2 bases, with 16 bases remaining between them. Germline V gene sequence: CDR1 MGHRA, CDR2 YSYEKL. The CDR3 has 16 amino acids. DNA of the CDR3: TGCGCCAGCAGCTCCATAGCAAGTGGGCCCTACAATGAGCAGTTCTTC. Translating gives CASSSIASGPYNEQFF.

This chain joins TRBV6-6 and TRBJ1-4; D is ambiguous. Per germline, CDR1 MNHNY and CDR2 SVGAGI (reference sequence). This CDR3 is 14 amino acids long. Between the trimmed V and J ends, which lost 6 bases and 8 bases, there was a span of 16 bases. The CDR3: CASSQPPPGEKLFF. CDR3 sequence (DNA): TGTGCCAGCAGCCAGCCCCCACCGGGCGAAAAACTGTTTTTT.

J is TRBJ2-3 and V is TRBV10-3; TRBD2 aligns across 16 bases. The junction had 6 bases not matched to a gene; V was cut back by 6 bases and J by 0 bases. The CDR3 is made up of 18 amino acids. Germline V lookup: CDR1 ENHRY, CDR2 SYGVKD. CDR3 amino acids: CAIRGTSGGAISTDTQYF. Here the CDR3 DNA reads TGTGCCATCAGGGGGACTAGCGGGGGGGCGATCAGCACAGATACGCAGTATTTT.

This clonotype was detected a few times. The V and J genes are TRBV7-9 and TRBJ1-1; the D is unclear. Germline V gene lookup returns CDR1 SEHNR and CDR2 FQNEAQ (reference sequence). CDR3 size: 14 residues. The ends were cut back, 4 bases at V and 2 bases at J, with 11 bases in the middle. Written as DNA, the CDR3 is TGTGCCAGCAGCTCAACAGAAACCAACACTGAAGCTTTCTTT. The encoded protein is CASSSTETNTEAFF.

The chain uses TRBV5-1 and TRBJ2-3, with D possibly being TRBD2 (6 bases). Germline V gene lookup returns CDR1 SGHRS and CDR2 YFSETQ. The CDR3 sequence is 14 residues long. V lost 5 bases and J 4 bases, leaving 14 bases between the germline ends. CDR3 sequence (DNA): TGCGCCAGCAGGTGGGGAGGTGATGCAGATACGCAGTATTTT. It encodes CASRWGGDADTQYF.

This clonotype came up a few times. The chain carries TRBV6-1 and TRBJ2-7; possible D gene TRBD2, 5 bases. The length of the CDR3 is 16 residues. V shed 2 bases and J shed 4 bases, with 18 bases lying between them. CDR1 and CDR2 from the germline V gene are MNHNS and SASEGT. The CDR3 loop is CASSESDLLGFYEQYF. The CDR3 DNA follows: TGTGCCAGCAGTGAATCGGACTTATTGGGCTTTTACGAGCAGTACTTC.

V usage is TRBV29-1 and J usage is TRBJ1-4; unclear D gene. The CDR3 runs to 13 residues. Germline V gene data show CDR1 as SQVTM and CDR2 as ANQGSEA. V was shortened by 4 bases and J by 5 bases, with 11 bases between the two germline ends. The CDR3, as DNA: TGCAGCGTTGGCAACGGAGGGAATGAAAAACTGTTTTTT. Translating gives CSVGNGGNEKLFF.

This clonotype was recorded a few times. The CDR3 loop reads CSAQSGGRTDTQYF. The CDR3 DNA sequence: TGCAGTGCACAGAGCGGGGGGCGCACAGATACGCAGTATTTT. This chain links TRBV20-1 with TRBJ2-3, with 9 nucleotides matching TRBD2. Germline V CDR1 and CDR2: DFQATT, SNEGSKA (reference sequence). V was clipped by 6 bases and J by 1 base; unmatched bases: 5. The CDR3 length is 14 residues.

This clonotype appeared many times. The chain couples TRBV28 to TRBJ2-3; no firm D call. In germline, CDR1 is MDHEN, CDR2 SYDVKM. With 6 bases removed from V and 7 bases from J, the gap between germline ends came to 8 bases. The CDR3 is 11 residues long. CDR3 coding DNA: TGTGCCAGCAGAAGAGCTCATACGCAGTATTTT. Encoded protein: CASRRAHTQYF.

The chain couples TRBV9 to TRBJ2-5; 8 nucleotides match TRBD2. The J call is doubtful: the DNA matches TRBJ2-7 better. Per germline, CDR1 SGDLS and CDR2 YYNGEE. This CDR3 is built from 14 residues. This chain's CDR3 is CASSVGGLAYEQYF. The CDR3, as DNA: TGTGCCAGCAGCGTAGGGGGACTAGCCTACGAGCAGTACTTC.

This clonotype came up a few times. V usage is TRBV20-1 and J usage is TRBJ2-2; possibly TRBD2 for D (6 bases). The V and J ends lost 6 bases and 5 bases respectively, with 13 bases between them. In germline, CDR1 is DFQATT, CDR2 SNEGSKA (reference sequence). The CDR3 is made up of 13 amino acids. The CDR3 protein is CSAAGSRTGELFF. The CDR3 region has the DNA TGCAGTGCCGCCGGGAGTCGAACCGGGGAGCTGTTTTTT.

This clonotype was counted at least ten times. The chain joins TRBV7-9 to TRBJ2-7; D remains ambiguous. Per germline, CDR1 SEHNR and CDR2 FQNEAQ (reference sequence). Trimming stripped 2 bases from V and 1 base from J, with 6 bases between. The CDR3 loop spans 13 amino acids. The CDR3 DNA sequence: TGTGCCAGCAGCTTATGGGGTTCCTACGAGCAGTACTTC. Protein: CASSLWGSYEQYF.

The chain employs TRBV24-1 and TRBJ2-1; D ambiguous. Germline V gene lookup returns CDR1 KGHDR and CDR2 SFDVKD. Trimming pared 9 bases from V and 2 bases from J, leaving 7 bases between. This CDR3 comprises 12 residues. CDR3 DNA sequence: TGTGCCACCCCCAGCACCTACAATGAGCAGTTCTTC. Protein product: CATPSTYNEQFF.

This chain links TRBV12-3 or TRBV12-4 with TRBJ2-7, with 7 nucleotides matching TRBD1. Losses at the gene ends were 4 bases for V and 5 bases for J; bases not matched to a gene: 11. This CDR3 contains 15 residues. As DNA, the CDR3 is TGTGCCAGCAGTTCCTCGACAGGGTATCGTAACGAGCAGTACTTC. Protein product: CASSSSTGYRNEQYF.

The chain employs TRBV4-1 and TRBJ2-1; D is possibly TRBD2 (5 bases). The V end was cut by 1 base, the J end by 3 bases, with 13 bases between. The length of the CDR3 is 16 residues. Germline loops: CDR1 MGHRA, CDR2 YSYEKL. CDR3 DNA: TGCGCCAGCAGCCAAGGTCCGGGAACGTACTACAATGAGCAGTTCTTC. Translating it yields CASSQGPGTYYNEQFF.

The CDR3 nucleotides read TGTGCCAGCAGCTTATTAGGGGGAAGATCCTACGAGCAGTACTTC. Protein sequence: CASSLLGGRSYEQYF. The chain couples TRBV7-2 to TRBJ2-5; TRBD1 is a possible D gene (6 bases). The end of the DNA aligns better with TRBJ2-7, so the J call may be wrong. Germline lookup yields CDR1 SGHTA and CDR2 FQGNSA. CDR3 length: 15 residues.

This clonotype appeared a few times. The chain has TRBV7-6 and TRBJ1-5; D is perhaps TRBD1 (5 bases). The germline CDR1 and CDR2 sequences are SGHVS and FNYEAQ. There are 16 residues in the CDR3. V lost 3 bases, J lost 2 bases, and 14 bases lay in between. The CDR3: CASSLGHQGGNQPQHF. The CDR3 nucleotides read TGTGCCAGCAGCTTGGGCCACCAAGGGGGCAATCAGCCCCAGCATTTT.

J is TRBJ2-5 and V is TRBV27, with D unclear. V was shortened by 7 bases and J by 1 base, with 10 bases between the two germline ends. Germline CDR1 is MNHEY and CDR2 is SMNVEV (reference sequence). The CDR3 has 13 residues. CDR3 nucleotides: TGTGCCAGCAAAAGGTTAGGCCAAGAGACCCAGTACTTC. It yields the protein CASKRLGQETQYF.

The CDR3 protein is CASSSSRGTPTDTQYF. In DNA, the CDR3 is TGTGCCAGCAGCAGCTCGCGGGGGACTCCCACAGATACGCAGTATTTT. This chain links TRBV11-2 with TRBJ2-3; TRBD2 aligns across 7 bases. Germline loops: CDR1 SGHAT, CDR2 FQNNGV. V dropped 5 bases and J dropped 2; count of bases not matched to a gene: 10. The CDR3 runs 16 residues.